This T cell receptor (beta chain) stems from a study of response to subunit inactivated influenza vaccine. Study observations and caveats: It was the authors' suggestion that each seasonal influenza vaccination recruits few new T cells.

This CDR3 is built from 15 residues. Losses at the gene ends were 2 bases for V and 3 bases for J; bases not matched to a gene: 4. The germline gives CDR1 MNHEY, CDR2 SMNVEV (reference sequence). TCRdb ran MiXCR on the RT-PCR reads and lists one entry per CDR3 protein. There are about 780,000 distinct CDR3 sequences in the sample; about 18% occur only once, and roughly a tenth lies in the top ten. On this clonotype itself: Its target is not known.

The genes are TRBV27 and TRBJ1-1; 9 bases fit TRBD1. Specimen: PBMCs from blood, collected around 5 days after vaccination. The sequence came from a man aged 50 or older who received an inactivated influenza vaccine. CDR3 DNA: TGTGCCAGCAGTTTAAGGACAGGGGCGGACACTGAAGCTTTCTTT. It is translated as CASSLRTGADTEAFF.